The 25 T cell receptor beta chains below were found in one sample sequenced in a study of cytomegalovirus exposure and HLA in healthy donors. PCR used 60 Vbeta primers and 13 Jbeta primers. Profiling relied on immunoSEQ multiplex PCR, and the TCRdb table lists in-frame clones only, not all of them. Found here are over 150,000 clones, more than 80% of them singletons; the top ten hold roughly 7.7%. Sequencing was done on a sample of PBMCs. The source of these receptors is a woman in her 30s in good health and CMV-seropositive.

This clone was found once. The chain uses TRBV2 and TRBJ1-1; 11 bases are shared with TRBD1. The CDR3 extends over 14 amino acids. J gave up 6 bases and V 5 bases, and 5 bases lay outside the gene matches. Germline CDR1 is SNHLY and CDR2 is FYNNEI. The CDR3 spells CASSFGTGGSEAFF. For the CDR3, the DNA is TGTGCCAGCAGTTTCGGGACAGGGGGTTCTGAAGCTTTCTTT.

The J gene is TRBJ2-5, the V gene TRBV11-2, with a weak D call TRBD2 (7 bases). CDR3 length: 19 amino acids. V lost 3 bases, J lost 2 bases, and 25 bases lay in between. CDR1 is SGHAT, CDR2 FQNNGV, per germline. DNA of the CDR3: TGTGCCAGCAGCTTCTCCGGGGGGCCTATCCGACTTATACAAGAGACCCAGTACTTC. Encoded protein: CASSFSGGPIRLIQETQYF.

This chain joins TRBV7-2 and TRBJ2-1; 13 nucleotides match TRBD2. Germline CDR1 SGHTA, CDR2 FQGNSA. V was clipped by 0 bases and J by 8 bases; unmatched bases: 1. The CDR3 totals 15 residues. CDR3 protein: CASSLAGLAGDEQFF. CDR3 in DNA: TGTGCCAGCAGCTTAGCCGGACTAGCGGGGGATGAGCAGTTCTTC.

This clone was seen once. In this CDR3 the conserved last residue, phenylalanine or tryptophan, is missing, so a read error is likely. The chain combines TRBV6-6 with TRBJ2-7; TRBD1 aligns across 7 bases. In germline, CDR1 is MNHNY, CDR2 SVGAGI (reference sequence). CDR3 length: 14 residues. J lost 4 bases, V lost 5 bases, and 8 bases had no gene match. The CDR3 reads CASSSRGREYEQYL. The CDR3 region has the DNA TGTGCCAGCAGTAGCAGGGGGAGAGAGTACGAGCAGTACCTC.

Comment on this clone: Within the sample, other DNA sequences also encode this same CDR3. The chain has TRBV29-1 and TRBJ2-7; possibly TRBD2 for D (6 bases). Germline CDR1 and CDR2: SQVTM and ANQGSEA. The CDR3 extends over 13 amino acids. V lost 7 bases and J 0 bases, leaving 13 bases between the germline ends. CDR3 protein: CSAEGGTSYEQYF. In nucleotides, the CDR3 is TGCAGCGCCGAAGGAGGGACCTCCTACGAGCAGTACTTC.

The chain links TRBV18 to TRBJ1-4; possibly TRBD1 for D (6 bases). Germline loops: CDR1 KGHSH, CDR2 LQKENI. The CDR3 covers 15 residues. V was clipped by 4 bases and J by 7 bases, with 16 bases between them. CDR3 residues: CASSHRTELGEKLFF. DNA for the CDR3: TGTGCCAGCTCACACCGGACAGAACTAGGTGAAAAACTGTTTTTT.

The chain is built from TRBV6-1 and TRBJ1-1; TRBD1 might be the D (6 bases). Germline CDR1 and CDR2: MNHNS and SASEGT. Trimming pared 4 bases from V and 7 bases from J, leaving 13 bases between. The CDR3 totals 13 residues. Here the CDR3 DNA reads TGTGCCAGCAGTGGTAACAGGGCGGGTGAAGCTTTCTTT. Its translation is CASSGNRAGEAFF.

CDR3 nucleotides: TGTGCCAGCAGCTTGGTTATGAATCCTTACGAGCAGTACTTC. It encodes CASSLVMNPYEQYF. The chain recombines TRBV5-6 with TRBJ2-5; no definite D call. The better agreement between TRBJ2-7 and the DNA end casts doubt on the J call. The germline gives CDR1 SGHDT, CDR2 YYEEEE. The CDR3 is 14 residues long.

The chain is built from TRBV11-2 and TRBJ2-7, with 7 positions matching TRBD1. With V trimmed by 4 bases and J by 2 bases, 5 bases remained unmatched. Germline V CDR1 and CDR2: SGHAT, FQNNGV. The CDR3 contains 14 residues. This chain's CDR3 is CASSWDSLAYEQYF. CDR3 in DNA: TGTGCCAGCAGCTGGGACAGTTTGGCCTACGAGCAGTACTTC.

CDR3 loop: CAISAGGNQPQHF. CDR3 bases: TGTGCCATCTCCGCCGGAGGGAATCAGCCCCAGCATTTT. The V and J genes are TRBV10-3 and TRBJ1-5; D is uncertain. Germline loops: CDR1 ENHRY, CDR2 SYGVKD. V lost 8 bases to trimming and J lost 4 bases, with 12 bases between them. This CDR3 contains 13 residues.

There are a few counts of this clone. The J gene is TRBJ1-1, the V gene TRBV2; 8 bases agree with TRBD1. With 4 bases clipped from V and 11 bases from J, the junction kept 6 bases outside the gene matches. Germline lookup yields CDR1 SNHLY and CDR2 FYNNEI. This CDR3 is built from 12 residues. In nucleotides, the CDR3 is TGTGCCAGCAGTGGGACAGGGATGGACGCTTTCTTT. Translated: CASSGTGMDAFF.

In its sample, this clone was seen a few times. This sequence joins TRBV30 and TRBJ1-2; no clear D. CDR1 is GTSNPN and CDR2 is SVGIG in the germline V gene (reference sequence). V was shortened by 2 bases and J by 3 bases, with 10 bases between the two germline ends. This CDR3 spans 13 amino acids. CDR3: CAWSPRGYYGYTF. CDR3 in DNA: TGTGCCTGGAGTCCGAGAGGGTACTATGGCTACACCTTC.

The count of this clone is one. This chain joins TRBV5-1 and TRBJ2-2; tentative D call: TRBD1 (5 bases). Germline V gives CDR1 SGHRS, CDR2 YFSETQ. V lost 0 bases to trimming and J lost 4 bases, with 22 bases between them. This CDR3 comprises 19 residues. The DNA of the CDR3 is TGCGCCAGCAGCTTGGGAATCCAGAGGTCCAGGGTCTTCACCGGGGAGCTGTTTTTT. Its translation is CASSLGIQRSRVFTGELFF.

The chain's CDR3 is CASSLRTGGQTDTQYF. The DNA for the CDR3 is TGTGCCAGCAGCTTGCGGACGGGGGGGCAAACAGATACGCAGTATTTT. This chain uses TRBV5-4 with TRBJ2-3; 8 bases agree with TRBD2. The CDR3 length is 16 residues. V lost 1 base, J lost 3 bases, and 7 bases stayed unmatched. Germline loops: CDR1 SGHNT, CDR2 YYREEE (reference sequence). The entire variable domain, with the rest obtained from reference TRBV5-4 and TRBJ2-3, is as follows: ETGVTQSPTHLIKTRGQQVTLRCSSQSGHNTVSWYQQALGQGPQFIFQYYREEENGRGNFPPRFSGLQFPNYSSELNVNALELDDSALYLCASSLRTGGQTDTQYFGPGTRLTVL.

This rearrangement joins TRBV5-1 to TRBJ1-1; no reliable D call. This CDR3 is built from 12 residues. CDR1 and CDR2 (germline): SGHRS, YFSETQ. V dropped 3 bases and J dropped 8 bases, with 11 bases sitting between them. The CDR3 DNA follows: TGCGCCAGCAGCTCGTCAGGCTTCGAAGCTTTCTTT. This gives the protein CASSSSGFEAFF.

The chain uses TRBV6-6 and TRBJ2-1, with D possibly being TRBD2 (6 bases). Germline-derived CDR1 and CDR2 are MNHNY and SVGAGI (reference sequence). V dropped 3 bases and J dropped 5 bases, with 14 bases sitting between them. The CDR3 runs 15 residues. CDR3 in DNA: TGTGCCAGCAGTTATAAGGGACTCAGTCACAATGAGCAGTTCTTC. Translated, it gives CASSYKGLSHNEQFF.

The chain combines TRBV6-5 with TRBJ2-3; 9 bases line up with TRBD1. CDR3 size: 16 residues. V was clipped by 2 bases and J by 6 bases; unmatched bases: 9. Germline-derived CDR1 and CDR2 are MNHEY and SVGAGI. The CDR3 is CASSYRGQGIGDTQYF. CDR3 bases: TGTGCCAGCAGTTACCGGGGACAGGGTATAGGGGATACGCAGTATTTT.

V is TRBV10-3 and J is TRBJ2-1; 11 nucleotides line up with TRBD2. This CDR3 region has 20 residues. With V trimmed by 2 bases and J by 0 bases, 12 bases remained unmatched. Germline-derived CDR1 and CDR2 are ENHRY and SYGVKD. CDR3: CAISEAGTSGFTSSYNEQFF. In nucleotides, the CDR3 is TGTGCCATCAGTGAGGCCGGGACTAGCGGATTCACCTCCTCCTACAATGAGCAGTTCTTC.

The chain recombines TRBV5-1 with TRBJ1-1, with D possibly matching TRBD1 (6 bases). This CDR3 is built from 14 residues. The V end lost 6 bases, the J end lost 5 bases, and 17 bases lay between the germline ends. The germline gives CDR1 SGHRS, CDR2 YFSETQ. The CDR3 protein is CASTAIRGGTEAFF. The CDR3 DNA reads as TGCGCCAGCACCGCGATCAGGGGAGGGACTGAAGCTTTCTTT.

This chain links TRBV7-8 with TRBJ1-1, with no clear D. CDR3 length equals 14 residues. V lost 5 bases and J 2 bases, leaving 12 bases between the germline ends. CDR1 and CDR2 from the germline V gene are SGHVS and FQNEAQ. The CDR3 DNA follows: TGTGCCAGCAGCAGAGGGAATTTTAACACTGAAGCTTTCTTT. This codes for CASSRGNFNTEAFF.

The CDR3 region is CASTGQGLTEAFF. CDR3 DNA: TGTGCCAGCACGGGACAGGGGCTGACTGAAGCTTTCTTT. The chain combines TRBV2 with TRBJ1-1; TRBD1 aligns across 10 bases. J was trimmed by 5 bases and V by 7 bases; bases with no gene match: 4. The CDR3 has 13 residues. The germline V gene encodes CDR1 SNHLY and CDR2 FYNNEI.

A few counts support this clone. The V gene is TRBV6-6, the J gene TRBJ1-5; D remains ambiguous. This CDR3 has 12 amino acids. Germline CDR1 MNHNY, CDR2 SVGAGI (reference sequence). V shed 6 bases and J shed 7 bases, with 10 bases lying between them. CDR3 DNA sequence: TGTGCCAGCAGGGTCCTGGCACAGCCCCAGCATTTT. This translates into CASRVLAQPQHF.

This chain links TRBV7-2 with TRBJ1-3, with D unresolved. V lost 2 bases to trimming and J lost 0 bases, with 5 bases between them. The germline V gene has CDR1 SGHTA and CDR2 FQGNSA. This CDR3 is 14 amino acids long. The CDR3 protein is CASSLTSSGNTIYF. CDR3 in DNA: TGTGCCAGCAGCTTAACGAGCTCTGGAAACACCATATATTTT.

This sequence joins TRBV30 and TRBJ1-6; TRBD1 matches 7 bases. J was trimmed by 6 bases and V by 1 base; bases with no gene match: 9. There are 16 residues in the CDR3. The germline V gene encodes CDR1 GTSNPN and CDR2 SVGIG (reference sequence). The CDR3 spells CAWSATYRGSNSPLHF. Here the CDR3 DNA reads TGTGCCTGGAGTGCCACCTACAGGGGATCTAATTCACCCCTCCACTTT.

This chain uses TRBV7-3 with TRBJ2-2, with 12 nucleotides matching TRBD2. The germline CDR1 and CDR2 sequences are SGHTA and FQGTGA. CDR3 size: 16 residues. With 5 bases clipped from V and 7 bases from J, the junction kept 8 bases outside the gene matches. CDR3: CASSLGTSGQGGELFF. DNA for the CDR3: TGTGCCAGCAGCCTCGGGACTAGCGGGCAAGGCGGGGAGCTGTTTTTT.